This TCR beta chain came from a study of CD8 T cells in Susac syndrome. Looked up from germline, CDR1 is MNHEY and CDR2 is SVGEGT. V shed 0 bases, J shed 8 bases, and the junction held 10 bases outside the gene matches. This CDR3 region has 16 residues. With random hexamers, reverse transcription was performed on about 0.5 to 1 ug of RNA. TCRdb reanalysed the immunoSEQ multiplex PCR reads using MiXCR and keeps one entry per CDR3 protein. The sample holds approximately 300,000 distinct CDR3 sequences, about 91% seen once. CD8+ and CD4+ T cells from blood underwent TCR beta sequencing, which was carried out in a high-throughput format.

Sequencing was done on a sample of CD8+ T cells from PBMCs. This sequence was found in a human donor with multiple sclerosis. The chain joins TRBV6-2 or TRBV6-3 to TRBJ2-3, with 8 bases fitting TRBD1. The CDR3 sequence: CASSYSDREAIGTQYF. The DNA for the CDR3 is TGTGCCAGCAGTTACTCGGACAGGGAGGCAATTGGTACGCAGTATTTT.